The rows below give T cell receptor beta chains drawn from one sample of a study of blood T cell repertoires in COVID-19. This table comes from immunoSEQ multiplex PCR, and its TCRdb copy is limited to in-frame clones, with some not included. The sample has fewer than 350,000 clones; around 85% are singletons. Source material: peripheral blood. Receptor source: a human donor in a cohort sampled during active COVID-19. Both conserved end residues are part of each CDR3. A D gene is named only where the DNA matches it firmly. Size values are once, few and many counts, or a class for expanded clones, and some rows have none.

v_gene	len	j_gene	d_gene	abundance	CDR3nt	CDR3aa
TRBV30	16	TRBJ2-1	.	.	TGTGCCTGGACTCCTCTACTAGGGATGTCCTACAATGAGCAGTTCTTC	CAWTPLLGMSYNEQFF
TRBV9	11	TRBJ2-3	.	.	TGTGCCAGCAGGGCCTTAGATACGCAGTATTTT	CASRALDTQYF
TRBV30	13	TRBJ1-1	.	.	TGTGCCTGGAGTAAACAGGCCCACACTGAAGCTTTCTTT	CAWSKQAHTEAFF
TRBV3-1/TRBV3-2	13	TRBJ1-2	TRBD1	once	TGTGCCAGCAGTTTTCGGACAGGGCAAGGCTACACCTTC	CASSFRTGQGYTF
TRBV4-2	17	TRBJ2-3	TRBD2	.	TGTGCCAGCAGCCAAGATGTCGGGGGGGAATACACAGATACGCAGTATTTT	CASSQDVGGEYTDTQYF
TRBV5-6	16	TRBJ2-2	.	.	TGTGCCAGCAGCTTTCCCTCAGGGGTGGACACCGGGGAGCTGTTTTTT	CASSFPSGVDTGELFF
TRBV19	15	TRBJ1-1	.	.	TGTGCCAGTAGTATAGGTAGGGGAGGGGGAACTGAAGCTTTCTTT	CASSIGRGGGTEAFF
TRBV6-5	15	TRBJ1-1	.	few	TGTGCCAGTATTCGTATAATAACAGGAAACACTGAAGCTTTCTTT	CASIRIITGNTEAFF
TRBV5-5	15	TRBJ1-1	.	.	TGTGCCAGCAGCTTGTACACACAACTGAACACTGAAGCTTTCTTT	CASSLYTQLNTEAFF
TRBV29-1	15	TRBJ2-7	TRBD2	.	TGCAGCGTTGGCCTAGCGGGGGCCGTAGCCCTCGAGCAGTACTTC	CSVGLAGAVALEQYF
TRBV18	14	TRBJ1-1	.	once	TGTGCCAGCTCACCACTAGAACGAGGGACTGAAGCTTTCTTT	CASSPLERGTEAFF
TRBV2	13	TRBJ1-2	.	.	TGTGCCAGCAGTGAAGCGGTGGGAGGTGGCTACACCTTC	CASSEAVGGGYTF
TRBV11-2	19	TRBJ2-3	TRBD2	.	TGTGCCAGCAGCTTAGTCCCGAGGGTAGCGGGGGCCAGCACAGATACGCAGTATTTT	CASSLVPRVAGASTDTQYF
TRBV5-6	16	TRBJ1-2	.	.	TGTGCCAGCAGCTCGTACCCTCTCGGGGGGTCCTATGGCTACACCTTC	CASSSYPLGGSYGYTF
TRBV2	13	TRBJ2-7	.	.	TGTGCCAGCAGGGGCGGGACGACCTACGAGCAGTACTTC	CASRGGTTYEQYF
TRBV10-2	15	TRBJ1-1	TRBD1	.	TGCGCCAGCAGTGAGGGACAGGGCATGAACACTGAAGCTTTCTTT	CASSEGQGMNTEAFF
TRBV30	13	TRBJ1-1	.	.	TGTGCCTGGAGTGAACAGCCGAACACTGAAGCTTTCTTT	CAWSEQPNTEAFF
TRBV9	13	TRBJ2-3	.	.	TGTGCCAGCAGCTCACCATCGGAGGATACGCAGTATTTT	CASSSPSEDTQYF
TRBV6-5	14	TRBJ1-5	.	few	TGTGCCAGCAGCCCAAGGACAGATAATCAGCCCCAGCATTTT	CASSPRTDNQPQHF
TRBV27	14	TRBJ1-4	.	.	TGTGCCAGCAGTGGGTGGGGGGCTAATGAAAAACTGTTTTTT	CASSGWGANEKLFF
TRBV7-9	14	TRBJ1-4	TRBD1	.	TGTGCCAGCAGCGGGGACAGGGGAAATGAAAAACTGTTTTTT	CASSGDRGNEKLFF
TRBV6-1	16	TRBJ2-7	TRBD1	.	TGTGCCAGCAGTGAAGTAGGGACAGGGGGCAGCTACGAGCAGTACTTC	CASSEVGTGGSYEQYF
TRBV7-9	14	TRBJ2-7	TRBD1	.	TGTGCCAGCAGCTTAGTAGACAGGGCGTCTGAGCAGTACTTC	CASSLVDRASEQYF
TRBV5-6	17	TRBJ2-1	TRBD2	.	TGTGCCAGCAGCTTGCTCCCAGCGGGGGGACTTTACGATGAGCAGTTCTTC	CASSLLPAGGLYDEQFF
TRBV5-5	13	TRBJ1-6	.	.	TGTGCCAGCAGCTTGCAGGTTTTAAGAGGGCTCCACTTT	CASSLQVLRGLHF
TRBV11-1	14	TRBJ2-7	TRBD1	.	TGTGCCAGCAGCTTCGAGGACAGGGGCTACGAGCAGTACTTC	CASSFEDRGYEQYF
TRBV5-8	12	TRBJ1-5	.	.	TGTGCCAGCAGCTTGGAGGAGGGGCCCCAGCATTTT	CASSLEEGPQHF
TRBV18	15	TRBJ1-2	.	few	TGTGCCAGCTCACCTACAGGGCCTCCTAACTATGGCTACACCTTC	CASSPTGPPNYGYTF
TRBV24-1	14	TRBJ2-6	.	.	TGTGCCACCAGTGACAGCTCTGGGGCCAACGTCCTGACTTTC	CATSDSSGANVLTF
TRBV30	16	TRBJ1-2	TRBD1	.	TGTGCCTCGCTGCCGGGACAGGTACTTCTTAACTATGGCTACACCTTC	CASLPGQVLLNYGYTF
TRBV2	20	TRBJ1-5	.	.	TGTGCCAGCAGTGGGGACCGGGACCCTATAGGGGGATATAGCAATCAGCCCCAGCATTTT	CASSGDRDPIGGYSNQPQHF
TRBV6-5	16	TRBJ2-2	.	once	TGTGCCAGCAGTTACCAACCAGGTTTGAACACCGGGGAGCTGTTTTTT	CASSYQPGLNTGELFF
TRBV12-3/TRBV12-4	13	TRBJ2-7	.	.	TGTGCCAGCAGTTTCTCCAGGACCTACGAGCAGTACTTC	CASSFSRTYEQYF
TRBV2	14	TRBJ2-1	TRBD1	.	TGTGCCAGCAGTCACGCGACAGGGAACAATGAGCAGTTCTTC	CASSHATGNNEQFF
TRBV14	13	TRBJ1-1	.	.	TGTGCCAGCAGCCAAGTCAGGGGTTTGGGAGCTTTCTTT	CASSQVRGLGAFF
TRBV6-1	16	TRBJ1-4	TRBD1	.	TGTGCCAGCAGTGCGACGACGACAGGGGGGAATGAAAAACTGTTTTTT	CASSATTTGGNEKLFF
TRBV9	16	TRBJ2-7	.	once	TGTGCCAGCAGCCCCGGGGGGCCGTTAAGCTCCTACGAGCAGTACTTC	CASSPGGPLSSYEQYF
TRBV11-2	17	TRBJ1-2	TRBD1	few	TGTGCCAGCAGCTGCGGATTCGGGGACAGGGTGGACTATGGCTACACCTTC	CASSCGFGDRVDYGYTF
TRBV24-1	14	TRBJ2-2	.	few	TGTGCCACCAGTGATAGCCGGAACACCGGGGAGCTGTTTTTT	CATSDSRNTGELFF
TRBV6-5	15	TRBJ2-3	.	.	TGTGCCAGCAGACGGACTCTCGGCGGGACAGATACGCAGTATTTT	CASRRTLGGTDTQYF
TRBV2	14	TRBJ2-7	TRBD1	.	TGTGCCAGCAGGCCCGGGACAGAGGACTACGAGCAGTACTTC	CASRPGTEDYEQYF
TRBV19	12	TRBJ1-5	.	.	TGTGCCAGTAGTGTCCTCAATCAGCCCCAGCATTTT	CASSVLNQPQHF
TRBV25-1	14	TRBJ1-3	.	.	TGTGCCAGCAGCGGGTCCGGTGGTGGAAACACCATATATTTT	CASSGSGGGNTIYF
TRBV7-8	15	TRBJ1-5	TRBD1	.	TGTGCCAGCAGCTTACAGGGGGTAGGGAATCAGCCCCAGCATTTT	CASSLQGVGNQPQHF